This T cell receptor beta chain was identified in a study of T cell responses to AZD1222 COVID-19 vaccine. Findings and caveats of the study: At 160-218 and 743-854, vaccine-associated CD4 TCRs were dominant, and they spanned spike. Donors were chiefly white British, with a greater number of females, and clonal diversity was perhaps underestimated. No day 14 peak samples; only post-peak repertoires were characterized.

In regard to this clone: The antigen remains unidentified.

The CDR3 spans 20 residues. The V gene's germline CDR1 is MNHEY and CDR2 SVGEGT. The J segment lost 0 bases and the V segment lost 5 bases, leaving 12 bases of the junction unmatched. Some clones are missing from TCRdb's copy, which holds only in-frame ones; the method was immunoSEQ multiplex PCR. Altogether 140,000 to 150,000 clones are present, around 90% being singletons, with the ten largest covering about 3.7%. Sequenced here: peripheral blood, sampled on day 0 of AZD1222 vaccination. The sequence was obtained from an adult in good health. V is TRBV6-2 or TRBV6-3 and J is TRBJ2-1; 14 bases are a match to TRBD2. CDR3: CASSAASGTSGSFSYNEQFF. The CDR3 nucleotides are TGTGCCAGCAGTGCGGCCTCCGGGACTAGCGGGAGCTTCTCCTACAATGAGCAGTTCTTC.